This T cell receptor beta chain appears in the sequencing data of a study of blood T cells in healthy people across ages. General study findings and limits: The donors' CMV status was not determined, possibly confounding changes in expanded clonotypes. In long-lived donors, naive CD4+ cell counts and diversity exceeded those of aged donors. Naive T cell percentage showed a strong correlation with TCR beta diversity.

As concerns this clonotype: Antigen specificity is unknown.

A second PCR, run for 7 to 11 cycles, used a sample-barcoded 5' primer plus a J-beta primer mix. One entry per CDR3 protein results from TCRdb running MiXCR on the 5' RACE reads. Seen here are almost 800,000 distinct CDR3 sequences, roughly 64% observed once, and the top ten hold roughly 22%. Germline V gene sequence: CDR1 GTSNPN, CDR2 SVGIG (reference sequence). This CDR3 has 13 residues. V was pared by 2 bases and J by 5 bases, with 9 bases between. The rearrangement uses TRBV30 and TRBJ1-4; D perhaps matches TRBD1 (6 bases). This receptor was obtained from a man aged 25-45 years in good health. The specimen was blood. In nucleotides, the CDR3 is TGTGCCTGGAGTACAGGGCAAAATGAAAAACTGTTTTTT. Amino acids: CAWSTGQNEKLFF.